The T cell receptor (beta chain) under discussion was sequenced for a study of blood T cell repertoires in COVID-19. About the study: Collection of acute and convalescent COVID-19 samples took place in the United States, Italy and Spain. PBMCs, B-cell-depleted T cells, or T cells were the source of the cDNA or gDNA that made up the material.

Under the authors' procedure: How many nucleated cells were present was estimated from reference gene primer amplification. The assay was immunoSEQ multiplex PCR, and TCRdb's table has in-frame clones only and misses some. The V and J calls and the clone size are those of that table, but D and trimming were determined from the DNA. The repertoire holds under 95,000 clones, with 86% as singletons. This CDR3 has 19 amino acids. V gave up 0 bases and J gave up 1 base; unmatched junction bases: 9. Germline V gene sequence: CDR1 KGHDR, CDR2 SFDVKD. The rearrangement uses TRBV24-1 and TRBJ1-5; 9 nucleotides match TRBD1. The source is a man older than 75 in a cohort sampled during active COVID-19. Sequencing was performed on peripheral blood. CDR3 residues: CATSDLDRGIKVSNQPQHF. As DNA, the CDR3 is TGTGCCACCAGTGATTTGGACAGGGGGATAAAAGTAAGCAATCAGCCCCAGCATTTT.